This passage covers 6 T cell receptor beta chains from one sample sequenced in a study of OX40 agonist ivuxolimab in advanced cancers. Clones were sequenced by immunoSEQ multiplex PCR, and TCRdb holds only the in-frame ones, with some missing. The profile shows some 74,000 clones, 70% to 90% of them singletons. The sample consisted of CD4+ or CD8+ T cells sorted from blood, taken in a trial of the OX40 agonist ivuxolimab. Receptor source: an adult with an advanced solid tumor such as melanoma, head and neck, liver or kidney cancer.

This chain joins TRBV7-9 and TRBJ2-6; D perhaps matches TRBD1 (7 bases). V was clipped by 5 bases and J by 7 bases, with 15 bases between them. Germline V lookup: CDR1 SEHNR, CDR2 FQNEAQ (reference sequence). The CDR3 loop spans 15 amino acids. In DNA form, the CDR3 reads TGTGCCAGCAGCCTTAGCCAGGGGGGAGCCAACGTCCTGACTTTC. It codes for CASSLSQGGANVLTF.

This clone was seen just once. This chain links TRBV11-2 with TRBJ2-3; 8 positions match TRBD2. CDR3 length: 14 amino acids. Germline assignment: CDR1 SGHAT and CDR2 FQNNGV. Losses at the gene ends were 4 bases for V and 3 bases for J; bases not matched to a gene: 3. The CDR3 coding sequence is TGTGCCAGCAGCTCTGGGACTAGTACAGATACGCAGTATTTT. It specifies CASSSGTSTDTQYF.

The CDR3 loop is CAWSAGQVPTHGYTF. CDR3 in DNA: TGTGCCTGGAGTGCGGGACAGGTTCCGACACATGGCTACACCTTC. This sequence joins TRBV30 and TRBJ1-2, with 8 positions matching TRBD1. The CDR3 extends over 15 amino acids. V gave up 1 base and J gave up 6 bases; unmatched junction bases: 10. Germline loops: CDR1 GTSNPN, CDR2 SVGIG (reference sequence).

The V and J genes are TRBV11-1 and TRBJ2-3; D perhaps matches TRBD2 (6 bases). The germline CDR1 and CDR2 sequences are SGHAT and FQDESV (reference sequence). Trimming took off 0 bases at V and 5 bases at J, with 15 bases between the two ends. The CDR3 contains 16 residues. The CDR3 region is CASSLAVWQGGDTQYF. The CDR3 DNA sequence: TGTGCCAGCAGCTTAGCGGTCTGGCAGGGAGGAGATACGCAGTATTTT.

This chain connects TRBV5-1 to TRBJ2-3; the D gene is possibly TRBD2 (5 bases). The CDR3 extends over 15 amino acids. V lost 0 bases to trimming and J lost 1 base, with 9 bases between them. Germline V gives CDR1 SGHRS, CDR2 YFSETQ. CDR3 DNA: TGCGCCAGCAGCTTGGAGGGAGTAGGCACAGATACGCAGTATTTT. This encodes CASSLEGVGTDTQYF.

This clone was seen a few times. This chain uses TRBV9 with TRBJ2-4; D ambiguous. The CDR3 spans 15 residues. V lost 4 bases and J 1 base, leaving 12 bases between the germline ends. Germline CDR1 reads SGDLS; CDR2 reads YYNGEE. The CDR3 sequence is CASSPIPGAKNIQYF. Written as DNA, the CDR3 is TGTGCCAGCAGCCCGATACCTGGGGCCAAAAACATTCAGTACTTC.